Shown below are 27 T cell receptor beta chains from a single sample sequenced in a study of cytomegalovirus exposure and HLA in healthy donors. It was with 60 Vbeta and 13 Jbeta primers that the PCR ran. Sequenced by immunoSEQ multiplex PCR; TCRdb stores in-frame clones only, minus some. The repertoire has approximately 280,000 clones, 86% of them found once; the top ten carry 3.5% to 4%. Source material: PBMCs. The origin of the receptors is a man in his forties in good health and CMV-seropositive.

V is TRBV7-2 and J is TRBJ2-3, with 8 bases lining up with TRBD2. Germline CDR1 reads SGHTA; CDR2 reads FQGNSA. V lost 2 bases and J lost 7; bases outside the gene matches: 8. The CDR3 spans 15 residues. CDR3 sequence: CASSLRGLEINTQYF. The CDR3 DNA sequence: TGTGCCAGCAGCTTAAGGGGACTAGAAATAAATACGCAGTATTTT.

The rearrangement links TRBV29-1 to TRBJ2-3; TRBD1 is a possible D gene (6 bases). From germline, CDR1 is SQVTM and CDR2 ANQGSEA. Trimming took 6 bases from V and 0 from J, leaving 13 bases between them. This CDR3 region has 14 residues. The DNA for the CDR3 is TGCAGCGTGAGGGGGAGACCTAGCACAGATACGCAGTATTTT. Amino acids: CSVRGRPSTDTQYF.

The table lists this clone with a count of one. The CDR3 DNA is TGTGCCAGCAGGGTCGGCCGGAGCTCCTACAATGAGCAGTTCTTC. Translated: CASRVGRSSYNEQFF. The chain joins TRBV28 to TRBJ2-1, with D hard to call. Deletions cut 6 bases from V and 0 bases from J, with 12 bases between. CDR1 and CDR2 (germline): MDHEN, SYDVKM. There are 15 residues in the CDR3. Complete variable domain (other parts from reference TRBV28 and TRBJ2-1): DVKVTQSSRYLVKRTGEKVFLECVQDMDHENMFWYRQDPGLGLRLIYFSYDVKMKEKGDIPEGYSVSREKKERFSLILESASTNQTSMYLCASRVGRSSYNEQFFGPGTRLTVL.

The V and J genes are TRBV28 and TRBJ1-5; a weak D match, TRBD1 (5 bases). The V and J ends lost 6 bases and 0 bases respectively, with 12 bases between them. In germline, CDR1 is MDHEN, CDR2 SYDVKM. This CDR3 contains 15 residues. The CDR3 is CASRSGPPSNQPQHF. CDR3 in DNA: TGTGCCAGCAGGTCAGGGCCACCTAGCAATCAGCCCCAGCATTTT.

CDR3 in amino acids: CATNPGVITTNEKLFF. In nucleotides, the CDR3 is TGTGCCACCAACCCGGGGGTGATCACAACTAATGAAAAACTGTTTTTT. This chain connects TRBV19 to TRBJ1-4, with a weak D call TRBD1 (5 bases). The CDR3 has 16 amino acids. Trimming pared 10 bases from V and 0 bases from J, leaving 18 bases between. Looked up from germline, CDR1 is LNHDA and CDR2 is SQIVND (reference sequence).

This chain's CDR3 is CASSAQAGGRYEQYF. CDR3 coding DNA: TGTGCCAGCAGCGCTCAAGCGGGAGGGCGATACGAGCAGTACTTC. This chain joins TRBV2 and TRBJ2-7; 10 bases align to TRBD2. The germline gives CDR1 SNHLY, CDR2 FYNNEI. With V trimmed by 6 bases and J by 4 bases, 9 bases remained unmatched. There are 15 residues in the CDR3.

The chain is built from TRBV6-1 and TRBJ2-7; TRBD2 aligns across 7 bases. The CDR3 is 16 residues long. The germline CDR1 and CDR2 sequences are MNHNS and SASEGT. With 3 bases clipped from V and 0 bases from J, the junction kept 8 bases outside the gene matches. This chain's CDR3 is CASSEGGTGPSYEQYF. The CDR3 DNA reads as TGTGCCAGCAGTGAGGGGGGGACTGGACCCTCCTACGAGCAGTACTTC.

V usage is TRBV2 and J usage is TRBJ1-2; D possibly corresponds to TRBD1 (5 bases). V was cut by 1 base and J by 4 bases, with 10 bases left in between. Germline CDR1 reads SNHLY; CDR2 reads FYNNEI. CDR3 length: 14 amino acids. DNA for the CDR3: TGTGCCAGCAGTGAAGGGACATTCCCCTATGGCTACACCTTC. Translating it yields CASSEGTFPYGYTF.

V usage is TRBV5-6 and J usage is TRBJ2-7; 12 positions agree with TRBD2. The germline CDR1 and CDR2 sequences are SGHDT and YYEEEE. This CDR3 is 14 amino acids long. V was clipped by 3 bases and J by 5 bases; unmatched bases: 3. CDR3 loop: CASSYGLAGNEQYF. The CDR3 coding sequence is TGTGCCAGCAGCTACGGACTAGCGGGAAACGAGCAGTACTTC.

CDR3 in amino acids: CASSPTGSYGYTF. The CDR3 region has the DNA TGTGCCAGCTCACCAACAGGCTCCTATGGCTACACCTTC. The chain employs TRBV18 and TRBJ1-2; D is possibly TRBD1 (5 bases). Germline CDR1 is KGHSH and CDR2 is LQKENI. V was clipped by 2 bases and J by 4 bases, with 8 bases between them. CDR3 length: 13 amino acids.

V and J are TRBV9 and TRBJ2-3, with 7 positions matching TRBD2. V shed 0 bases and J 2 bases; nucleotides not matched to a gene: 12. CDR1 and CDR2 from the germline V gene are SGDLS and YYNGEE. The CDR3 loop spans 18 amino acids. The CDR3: CASSVGVGLPSLTDTQYF. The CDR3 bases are TGTGCCAGCAGCGTAGGGGTGGGACTACCAAGCCTCACAGATACGCAGTATTTT.

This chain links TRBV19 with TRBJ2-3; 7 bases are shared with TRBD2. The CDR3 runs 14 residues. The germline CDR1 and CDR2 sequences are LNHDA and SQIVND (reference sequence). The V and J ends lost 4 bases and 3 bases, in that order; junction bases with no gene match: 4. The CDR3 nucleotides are TGTGCCAGTAGTACGGGACTACCGACAGATACGCAGTATTTT. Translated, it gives CASSTGLPTDTQYF.

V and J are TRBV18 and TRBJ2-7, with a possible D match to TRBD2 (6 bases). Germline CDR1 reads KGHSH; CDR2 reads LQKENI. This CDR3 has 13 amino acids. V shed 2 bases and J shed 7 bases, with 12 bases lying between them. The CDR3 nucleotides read TGTGCCAGCTCACCAGATATAGCGGAAGAGCAGTACTTC. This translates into CASSPDIAEEQYF.

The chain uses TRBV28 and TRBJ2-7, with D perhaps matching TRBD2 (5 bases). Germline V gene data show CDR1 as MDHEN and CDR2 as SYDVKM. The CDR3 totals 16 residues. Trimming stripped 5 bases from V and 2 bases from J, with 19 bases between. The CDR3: CASSNPGNSYTYEQYF. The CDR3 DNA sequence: TGTGCCAGCAGTAACCCCGGGAACAGCTACACCTACGAGCAGTACTTC. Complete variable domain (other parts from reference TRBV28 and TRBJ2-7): DVKVTQSSRYLVKRTGEKVFLECVQDMDHENMFWYRQDPGLGLRLIYFSYDVKMKEKGDIPEGYSVSREKKERFSLILESASTNQTSMYLCASSNPGNSYTYEQYFGPGTRLTVT.

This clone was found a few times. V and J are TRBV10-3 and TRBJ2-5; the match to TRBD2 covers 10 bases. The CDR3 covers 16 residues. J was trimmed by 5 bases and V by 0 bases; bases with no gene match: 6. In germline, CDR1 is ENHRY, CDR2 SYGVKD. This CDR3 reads CAISESSLAGDETQYF. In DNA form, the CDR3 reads TGTGCCATCAGTGAGTCGAGCCTAGCGGGAGATGAGACCCAGTACTTC.

CDR3 sequence: CAWQTSGPGEQYF. The CDR3 nucleotides are TGTGCCTGGCAGACTAGCGGGCCTGGGGAGCAGTACTTC. The chain links TRBV30 to TRBJ2-7, with 10 bases fitting TRBD2. This CDR3 spans 13 amino acids. J lost 7 bases, V lost 5 bases, and 8 bases had no gene match. CDR1 and CDR2 (germline): GTSNPN, SVGIG (reference sequence).

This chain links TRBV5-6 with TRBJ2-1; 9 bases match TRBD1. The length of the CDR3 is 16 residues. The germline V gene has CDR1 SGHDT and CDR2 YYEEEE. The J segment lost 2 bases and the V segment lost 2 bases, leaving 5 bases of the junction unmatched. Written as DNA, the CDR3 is TGTGCCAGCAGCTTCAGTCGACAGGGGGCCTACAATGAGCAGTTCTTC. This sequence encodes CASSFSRQGAYNEQFF.

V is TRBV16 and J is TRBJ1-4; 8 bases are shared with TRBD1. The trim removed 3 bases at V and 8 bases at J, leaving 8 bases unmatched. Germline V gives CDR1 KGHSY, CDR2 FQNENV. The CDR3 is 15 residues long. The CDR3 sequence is CASSHPGTGREKLFF. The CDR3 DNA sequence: TGTGCCAGCAGCCATCCCGGGACAGGCCGAGAAAAACTGTTTTTT.

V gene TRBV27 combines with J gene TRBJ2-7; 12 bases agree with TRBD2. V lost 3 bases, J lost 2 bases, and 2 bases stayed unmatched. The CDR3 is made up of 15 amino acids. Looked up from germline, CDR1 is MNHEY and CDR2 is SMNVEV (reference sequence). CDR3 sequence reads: CASSLGLAGPYEQYF. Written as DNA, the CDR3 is TGTGCCAGCAGTTTGGGACTAGCGGGCCCCTACGAGCAGTACTTC.

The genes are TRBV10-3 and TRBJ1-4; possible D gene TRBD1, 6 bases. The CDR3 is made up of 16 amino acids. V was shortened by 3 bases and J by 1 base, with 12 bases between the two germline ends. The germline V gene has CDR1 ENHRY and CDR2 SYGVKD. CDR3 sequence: CAISDRGAVTNEKLFF. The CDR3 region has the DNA TGTGCCATCAGTGATCGGGGGGCGGTAACTAATGAAAAACTGTTTTTT.

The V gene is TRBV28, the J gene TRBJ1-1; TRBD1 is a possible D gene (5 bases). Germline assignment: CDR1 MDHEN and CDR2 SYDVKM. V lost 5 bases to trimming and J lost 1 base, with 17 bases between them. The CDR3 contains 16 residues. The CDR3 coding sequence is TGTGCCAGCAGTAGTCAGGGATGGTACGAGAACACTGAAGCTTTCTTT. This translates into CASSSQGWYENTEAFF. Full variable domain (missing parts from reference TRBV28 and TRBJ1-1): DVKVTQSSRYLVKRTGEKVFLECVQDMDHENMFWYRQDPGLGLRLIYFSYDVKMKEKGDIPEGYSVSREKKERFSLILESASTNQTSMYLCASSSQGWYENTEAFFGQGTRLTVV.

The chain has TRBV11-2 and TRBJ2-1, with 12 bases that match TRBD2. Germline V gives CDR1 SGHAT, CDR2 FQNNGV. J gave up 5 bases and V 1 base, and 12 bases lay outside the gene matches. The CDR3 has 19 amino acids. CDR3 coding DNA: TGTGCCAGCAGCTTAGCCAGGGGCCTAGCGGGAGGGGGCCACAATGAGCAGTTCTTC. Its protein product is CASSLARGLAGGGHNEQFF.

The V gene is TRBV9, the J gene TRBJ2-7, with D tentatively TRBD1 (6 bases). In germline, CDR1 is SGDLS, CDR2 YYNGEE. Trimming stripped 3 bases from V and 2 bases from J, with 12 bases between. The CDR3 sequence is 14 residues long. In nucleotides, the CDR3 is TGTGCCAGCAGCGGGGCAGGGGACACCTACGAGCAGTACTTC. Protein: CASSGAGDTYEQYF.

CDR3 protein: CASSAWDSSYEQYF. CDR3 DNA: TGTGCCAGCAGCGCCTGGGACAGCTCCTACGAGCAGTACTTC. This chain joins TRBV9 and TRBJ2-7; 7 nucleotides align to TRBD1. CDR1 is SGDLS, CDR2 YYNGEE, per germline. This CDR3 comprises 14 residues. Trimming at V came to 3 bases and at J to 0 bases, leaving 3 bases not matched to a gene.

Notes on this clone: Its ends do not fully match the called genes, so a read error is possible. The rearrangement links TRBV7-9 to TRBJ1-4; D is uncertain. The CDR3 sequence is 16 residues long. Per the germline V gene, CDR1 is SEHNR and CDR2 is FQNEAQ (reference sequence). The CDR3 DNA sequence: TGTTCCAGCAGCCCCGCGGGCTCTGCAACTAATGAAAAACTGTTTTTT. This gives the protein CSSSPAGSATNEKLFF.

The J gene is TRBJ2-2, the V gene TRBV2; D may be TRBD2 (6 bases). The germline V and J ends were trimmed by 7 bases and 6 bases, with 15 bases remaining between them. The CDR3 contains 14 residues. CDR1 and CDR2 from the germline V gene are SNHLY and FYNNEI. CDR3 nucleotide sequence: TGTGCCAGCACGGCTCCCGGAGGGGCCGGGGAGCTGTTTTTT. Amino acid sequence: CASTAPGGAGELFF.

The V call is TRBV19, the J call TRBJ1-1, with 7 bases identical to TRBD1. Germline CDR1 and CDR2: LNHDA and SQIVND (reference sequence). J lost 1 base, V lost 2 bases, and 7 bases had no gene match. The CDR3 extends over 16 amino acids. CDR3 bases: TGTGCCAGTAGTATACTGACAGGGAAGGCGAACACTGAAGCTTTCTTT. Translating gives CASSILTGKANTEAFF. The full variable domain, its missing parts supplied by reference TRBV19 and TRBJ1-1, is DGGITQSPKYLFRKEGQNVTLSCEQNLNHDAMYWYRQDPGQGLRLIYYSQIVNDFQKGDIAEGYSVSREKKESFPLTVTSAQKNPTAFYLCASSILTGKANTEAFFGQGTRLTVV.